This is a list of T cell receptor beta chains from one sample in a study of shared clonotypes between healthy human individuals. Repertoires were generated with immunoSEQ multiplex PCR, while TCRdb's copy carries only in-frame clones and drops some. The sample shows over 95,000 clones, roughly 50% of them seen only once. Sequenced sample: PBMCs. The source is a woman between 40 and 55 years old in good health. Some clones in this sample may be carry-over from other donors' samples. Each CDR3 is given with its conserved first and last residue. Fields, in order: clone size, D gene, V gene, J gene, CDR3 protein, CDR3 DNA. D genes are given only for firm matches. Clone size is stated in some rows and not others, as once, few, many or a class when expanded.

>many|-|TRBV6-6|TRBJ2-3
CASSLYTDTQYF
TGTGCCAGCAGTTTATACACAGATACGCAGTATTTT
>-|-|TRBV7-9|TRBJ2-7
CASSPLSSYEQYF
TGTGCCAGCAGCCCGCTTAGCTCCTACGAGCAGTACTTC
>-|-|TRBV7-9|TRBJ1-3
CASSYDFSGNTIYF
TGTGCCAGCAGCTACGACTTCTCTGGAAACACCATATATTTT
>many|TRBD1|TRBV6-5|TRBJ1-2
CASSTTGVNYGYTF
TGTGCCAGCAGCACCACAGGGGTTAACTATGGCTACACCTTC
>medium-sized|TRBD1|TRBV27|TRBJ1-1
CASSSPYRGQNTEAFF
TGTGCCAGCAGTTCCCCCTACAGGGGGCAGAACACTGAAGCTTTCTTT
>few|-|TRBV25-1|TRBJ2-4
CASGASGNIQYF
TGTGCCAGCGGGGCCTCGGGGAACATTCAGTACTTC
>medium-sized|TRBD2|TRBV7-3|TRBJ2-1
CASSLSGRAMVF
TGTGCCAGCAGCTTAAGTGGGAGGGCCATGGTCTTC
>-|-|TRBV5-1|TRBJ1-1
CASSLRPSKNTEAFF
TGCGCCAGCAGCTTGAGACCAAGCAAGAACACTGAAGCTTTCTTT
>many|-|TRBV9|TRBJ2-7
CASSVGAPFYEQYF
TGTGCCAGCAGCGTAGGGGCCCCCTTCTACGAGCAGTACTTC
>-|TRBD2|TRBV4-1|TRBJ2-1
CASSQDSAGVNEQFF
TGCGCCAGCAGCCAAGACTCAGCGGGAGTGAATGAGCAGTTCTTC
>once|-|TRBV30|TRBJ1-1
CAWKWVGGMNTEAFF
TGTGCCTGGAAATGGGTGGGGGGAATGAACACTGAAGCTTTCTTT
>once|-|TRBV9|TRBJ2-7
CASSAGGGTPYEQYF
TGTGCCAGCAGCGCAGGAGGGGGGACCCCCTACGAGCAGTACTTC
>-|-|TRBV2|TRBJ1-1
CASSEAFNTEAFF
TGTGCCAGCAGTGAGGCATTTAACACTGAAGCTTTCTTT
>-|TRBD2|TRBV4-3|TRBJ2-7
CASSLAQLAGGQQYF
TGCGCCAGCAGCTTGGCCCAACTAGCGGGAGGGCAGCAGTACTTC
>-|TRBD2|TRBV7-2|TRBJ2-3
CASSPPGLAQDTQYF
TGTGCCAGCAGCCCCCCGGGACTAGCGCAAGATACGCAGTATTTT
>-|TRBD1|TRBV15|TRBJ2-6
CATSRNRGGGASVLTF
TGTGCCACCAGCAGAAACAGGGGCGGTGGGGCCAGCGTCCTGACTTTC
>many|TRBD2|TRBV27|TRBJ2-1
CASSPLGTSRPYYNEQFF
TGTGCCAGCAGTCCTCTCGGGACTAGCCGACCTTACTACAATGAGCAGTTCTTC
>few|TRBD2|TRBV5-1|TRBJ2-7
CASSSGLAGAYEQYF
TGCGCCAGCAGCTCTGGACTAGCGGGAGCCTACGAGCAGTACTTC
>-|-|TRBV7-2|TRBJ2-7
CASSLRVGLEQYF
TGTGCCAGCAGCCTGCGGGTGGGCCTCGAGCAGTACTTC
>-|-|TRBV6-6|TRBJ2-1
CASRTGTQPYNEQFF
TGTGCCAGCAGGACCGGGACTCAACCTTACAATGAGCAGTTCTTC
>many|-|TRBV18|TRBJ1-1
CASSPVRNTEAFF
TGTGCCAGCTCACCAGTCAGGAACACTGAAGCTTTCTTT
>many|TRBD1|TRBV11-2|TRBJ1-2
CASSLEATGVNYGYTF
TGTGCCAGCAGCTTAGAGGCCACAGGGGTTAACTATGGCTACACCTTC